This T cell receptor (beta chain) was found in a study of T cells in women clearing cervical HPV infection. In regard to this clone: The read gets to within 3 residues of the CDR3 end, and the germline J gene fills in the rest.

Losses at the gene ends were 5 bases for V and 3 bases for J; bases not matched to a gene: 9. There are 15 residues in the CDR3. The germline V gene encodes CDR1 MNHEY and CDR2 SVGEGT. Repertoires were generated with immunoSEQ multiplex PCR, while TCRdb's copy carries only in-frame clones and drops some. The ten most abundant clones cover 3.3% of a sample with 20,000 to 25,000 clones. The source of this sequence is a woman aged 18-69 years with a cervical HPV16 infection that either progressed to CIN3+ or cleared (not recorded which). V is TRBV6-2 or TRBV6-3 and J is TRBJ1-2; 7 bases map to TRBD1. The sequenced sample was blood buffy coat. CDR3 region: CASSPTGATYYGYTF. The covered CDR3 bases are TGTGCCAGCAGTCCCACAGGGGCCACCTACTATGGC.